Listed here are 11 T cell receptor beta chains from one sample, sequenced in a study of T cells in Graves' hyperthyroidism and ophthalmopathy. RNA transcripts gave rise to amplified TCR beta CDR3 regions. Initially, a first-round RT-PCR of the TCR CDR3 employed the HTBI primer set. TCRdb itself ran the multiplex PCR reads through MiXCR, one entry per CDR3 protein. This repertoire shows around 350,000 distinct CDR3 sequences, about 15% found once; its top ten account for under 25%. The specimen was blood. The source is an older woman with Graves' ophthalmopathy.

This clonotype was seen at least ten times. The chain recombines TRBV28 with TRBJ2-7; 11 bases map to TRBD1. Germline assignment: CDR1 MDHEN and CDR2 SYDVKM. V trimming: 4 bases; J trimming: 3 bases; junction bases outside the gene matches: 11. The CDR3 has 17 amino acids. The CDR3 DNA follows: TGTGCCAGCAGTTGGCCCGACCTCGGGACAGGGGGCTACGAGCAGTACTTC. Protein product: CASSWPDLGTGGYEQYF.

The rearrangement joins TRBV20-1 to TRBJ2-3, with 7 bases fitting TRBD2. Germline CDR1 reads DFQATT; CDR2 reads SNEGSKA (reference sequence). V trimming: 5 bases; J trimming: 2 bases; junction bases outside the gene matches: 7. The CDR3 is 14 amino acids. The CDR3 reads CSAGRREPTDTQYF. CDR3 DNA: TGCAGTGCTGGGCGGCGGGAGCCCACAGATACGCAGTATTTT.

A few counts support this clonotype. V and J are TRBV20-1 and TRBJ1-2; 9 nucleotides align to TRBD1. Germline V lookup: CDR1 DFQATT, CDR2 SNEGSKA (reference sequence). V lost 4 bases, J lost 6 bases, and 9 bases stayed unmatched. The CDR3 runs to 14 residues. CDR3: CSATPGQGADGYTF. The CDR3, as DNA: TGCAGTGCTACGCCGGGACAGGGAGCGGATGGCTACACCTTC.

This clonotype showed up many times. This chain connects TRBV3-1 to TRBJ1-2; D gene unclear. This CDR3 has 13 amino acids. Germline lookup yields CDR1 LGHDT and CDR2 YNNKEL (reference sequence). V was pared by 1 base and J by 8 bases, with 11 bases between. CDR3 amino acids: CASSQGQPVGYTF. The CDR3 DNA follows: TGTGCCAGCAGCCAAGGGCAGCCGGTAGGCTACACCTTC. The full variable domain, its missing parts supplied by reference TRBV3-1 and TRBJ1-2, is DTAVSQTPKYLVTQMGNDKSIKCEQNLGHDTMYWYKQDSKKFLKIMFSYNNKELIINETVPNRFSPKSPDKAHLNLHINSLELGDSAVYFCASSQGQPVGYTFGSGTRLTVV.

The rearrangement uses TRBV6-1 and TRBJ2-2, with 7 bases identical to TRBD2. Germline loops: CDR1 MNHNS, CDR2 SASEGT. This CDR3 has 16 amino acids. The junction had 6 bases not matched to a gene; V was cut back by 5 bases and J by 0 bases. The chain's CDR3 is CASSFTGGSNTGELFF. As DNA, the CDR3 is TGTGCCAGCAGTTTTACGGGGGGATCGAACACCGGGGAGCTGTTTTTT.

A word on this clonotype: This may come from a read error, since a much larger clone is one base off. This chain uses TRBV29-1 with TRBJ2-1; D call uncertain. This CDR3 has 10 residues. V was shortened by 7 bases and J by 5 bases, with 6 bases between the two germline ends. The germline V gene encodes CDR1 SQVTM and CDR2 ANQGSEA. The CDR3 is CSGVDNEQFF. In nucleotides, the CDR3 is TGCAGCGGTGTAGACAATGAGCAGTTCTTC.

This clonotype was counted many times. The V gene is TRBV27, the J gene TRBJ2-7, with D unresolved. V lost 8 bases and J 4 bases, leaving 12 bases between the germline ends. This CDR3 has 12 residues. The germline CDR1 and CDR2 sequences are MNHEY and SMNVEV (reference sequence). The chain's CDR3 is CASGLLGYEQYF. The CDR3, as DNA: TGTGCCAGCGGGTTGCTCGGGTACGAGCAGTACTTC.

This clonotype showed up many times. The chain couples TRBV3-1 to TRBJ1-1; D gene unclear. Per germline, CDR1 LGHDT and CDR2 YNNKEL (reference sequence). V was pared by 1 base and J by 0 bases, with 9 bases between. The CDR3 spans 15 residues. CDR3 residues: CASSQGMRLNTEAFF. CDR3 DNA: TGTGCCAGCAGCCAAGGAATGCGACTGAACACTGAAGCTTTCTTT.

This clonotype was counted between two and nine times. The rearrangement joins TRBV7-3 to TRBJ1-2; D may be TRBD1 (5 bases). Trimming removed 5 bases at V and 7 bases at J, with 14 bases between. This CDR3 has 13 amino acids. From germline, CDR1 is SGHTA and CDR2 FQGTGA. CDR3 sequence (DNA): TGTGCCAGCAGCCCTGGCGGGGCGGGTGGCTACACCTTC. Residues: CASSPGGAGGYTF.

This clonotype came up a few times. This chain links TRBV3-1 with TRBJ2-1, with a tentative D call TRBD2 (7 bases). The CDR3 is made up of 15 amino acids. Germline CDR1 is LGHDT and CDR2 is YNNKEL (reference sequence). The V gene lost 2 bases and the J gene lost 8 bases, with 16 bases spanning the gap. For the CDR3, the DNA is TGTGCCAGCAGCCAACTCTTACGGGGGGCGGATGAGCAGTTCTTC. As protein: CASSQLLRGADEQFF.

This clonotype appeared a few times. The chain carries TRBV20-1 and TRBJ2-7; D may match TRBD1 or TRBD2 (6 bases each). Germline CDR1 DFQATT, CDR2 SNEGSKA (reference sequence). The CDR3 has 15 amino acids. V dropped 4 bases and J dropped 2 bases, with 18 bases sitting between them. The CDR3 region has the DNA TGCAGTGCTACCCCCCCGGGGGCGCTTACCTACGAGCAGTACTTC. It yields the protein CSATPPGALTYEQYF.